This entry describes one T cell receptor (beta chain). Some clones are missing from TCRdb's copy, which holds only in-frame ones; the method was immunoSEQ multiplex PCR. The sample has 150,000 to 200,000 clones; 70% to 90% are singletons. The data stem from a study of blood T cell repertoires in COVID-19. Overall study context: PBMCs, B-cell-depleted T cells, or T cells were the source of the cDNA or gDNA that made up the material.

The sequencing input was peripheral blood. This clonotype was sampled from an older man with active or convalescent COVID-19.

The CDR3 sequence is CASRSSGSSYNEQFF. The DNA of the CDR3 is TGTGCCAGCCGGTCTAGCGGTTCCTCCTACAATGAGCAGTTCTTC. V usage is TRBV19 and J usage is TRBJ2-1, with 7 bases that match TRBD2. The CDR3 has 15 amino acids. Germline V CDR1 and CDR2: LNHDA, SQIVND (reference sequence). The V and J ends lost 9 bases and 0 bases, in that order; junction bases with no gene match: 8.